A single sample is the source of the 24 T cell receptor beta chains below, sequenced in a study of glioma-infiltrating T cells. The iRepertoire nested amplicon-rescue multiplex PCR amplified TCR alpha and beta CDR3s from RNA. TCRdb reprocessed the multiplex PCR reads with MiXCR, giving one entry per CDR3 protein. The sample carries under 200,000 distinct CDR3 sequences, around 40% recorded once. The sequenced sample consisted of glioma tissue, nonneoplastic brain tissue, or PBMCs (not recorded which). These receptor sequences come from a human donor with low-grade glioma or glioblastoma, undergoing nonglioma brain surgery, or in good health (not recorded which).

This clonotype appeared a few times. The chain links TRBV3-1 to TRBJ2-5, with D perhaps TRBD2 (5 bases). Germline V gives CDR1 LGHDT, CDR2 YNNKEL (reference sequence). V lost 3 bases to trimming and J lost 7 bases, with 18 bases between them. The CDR3 contains 15 residues. CDR3 sequence (DNA): TGTGCCAGCAGCCAGAGGGTCCAGGTTAAGGGGACCCAGTACTTC. This codes for CASSQRVQVKGTQYF.

A note on this clonotype: One end of the junction fails to match germline, which may point to a read error. The chain carries TRBV27 and TRBJ2-2, with 12 bases identical to TRBD2. Germline assignment: CDR1 MNHEY and CDR2 SMNVEV (reference sequence). The CDR3 extends over 16 amino acids. This CDR3 is CASSPLAGGNSGELFF. CDR3 in DNA: TGTGCCAGCAGCCCCCTAGCGGGAGGGAACAGCGGGGAGCTGTTTTTT.

This clonotype was counted at least ten times. The chain couples TRBV28 to TRBJ1-5; tentatively, D is TRBD1 (6 bases). Per the germline V gene, CDR1 is MDHEN and CDR2 is SYDVKM. The CDR3 consists of 14 residues. The germline V and J ends were trimmed by 3 bases and 3 bases, with 9 bases remaining between them. CDR3 nucleotides: TGTGCCAGCAGTTTGACAGGCAACAATCAGCCCCAGCATTTT. It translates to CASSLTGNNQPQHF.

About this clonotype itself: A much bigger clone sits one base away, suggesting this may be a read error. The chain uses TRBV15 and TRBJ2-5, with a weak D call TRBD2 (5 bases). Germline loops: CDR1 LNHNV, CDR2 YYDKDF (reference sequence). The CDR3 has 15 amino acids. Trimming removed 3 bases from V and 2 bases from J, with 13 bases in between. In DNA form, the CDR3 reads TGTGCCACCAGCAGGGTGGAACTAGGTCAAGAGACCCAGTACTTC. Translating it yields CATSRVELGQETQYF.

For this clonotype: Given a much more abundant clone one base away, this may be a read error. This rearrangement joins TRBV7-9 to TRBJ1-5; no firm D call. This CDR3 contains 12 residues. Germline CDR1 reads SEHNR; CDR2 reads FQNEAQ (reference sequence). The CDR3 sequence: CASSFRNQPRHF. As DNA, the CDR3 is TGTGCCAGCAGCTTCCGCAATCAGCCCCGGCATTTT.

This clonotype was picked up a small number of times. A much bigger clone sits one base away, suggesting this may be a read error. The chain is built from TRBV20-1 and TRBJ2-7; 13 nucleotides match TRBD2. After removal of 4 bases from V and 5 bases from J, the junction contained 5 bases not matched to a gene. The germline V gene has CDR1 DFQATT and CDR2 SNEGSKA (reference sequence). The CDR3 spans 14 residues. CDR3 amino acids: CSANRGLAGDEQYF. CDR3 in DNA: TGCAGTGCTAACCGAGGACTAGCGGGAGACGAGCAGTACTTC.

This clonotype was counted between two and nine times. The rearrangement joins TRBV12-3 or TRBV12-4 to TRBJ2-7, with TRBD2 as a possible D gene (6 bases). Trimming took 5 bases from V and 1 from J, leaving 12 bases between them. The CDR3 extends over 14 amino acids. CDR3: CASSPRGSSYEQYF. As DNA, the CDR3 is TGTGCCAGCAGTCCTCGGGGGAGTTCCTACGAGCAGTACTTC.

On this clonotype itself: A much larger clone differs by one base, so this may be a read error. This chain connects TRBV7-2 to TRBJ2-1; no clear D gene. Germline-derived CDR1 and CDR2 are SGHTA and FQGNSA. CDR3 size: 11 residues. The V gene lost 6 bases and the J gene lost 9 bases, with 9 bases spanning the gap. This CDR3 is CASSIWGEQFF. The CDR3 DNA reads TGTGCCAGCAGTATTTGGGGTGAGCAGTTCTTC. Combining the CDR3 with reference TRBV7-2 and TRBJ2-1 gives the whole variable domain GAGVSQSPSNKVTEKGKDVELRCDPISGHTALYWYRQSLGQGLEFLIYFQGNSAPDKSGLPSDRFSAERTGGSVSTLTIQRTQQEDSAVYLCASSIWGEQFFGPGTRLTVL.

This clonotype was found a few times. The genes are TRBV29-1 and TRBJ1-3, with D unresolved. The length of the CDR3 is 14 residues. V dropped 4 bases and J dropped 5 bases, with 15 bases sitting between them. Looked up from germline, CDR1 is SQVTM and CDR2 is ANQGSEA. This chain's CDR3 is CSVVWAFSRNTIYF. In nucleotides, the CDR3 is TGCAGCGTTGTATGGGCTTTCTCGAGAAACACCATATATTTT. The full variable domain, rest sourced from reference TRBV29-1 and TRBJ1-3, is SAVISQKPSRDICQRGTSLTIQCQVDSQVTMMFWYRQQPGQSLTLIATANQGSEATYESGFVIDKFPISRPNLTFSTLTVSNMSPEDSSIYLCSVVWAFSRNTIYFGEGSWLTVV.

DNA of the CDR3: TGTGCCAGCAGTGACTTAGCGGGACACACAGACAATGAGCAGTTCTTC. Translated, it gives CASSDLAGHTDNEQFF. This rearrangement joins TRBV28 to TRBJ2-1; 8 bases map to TRBD2. Trimming cost V 5 bases and J 5 bases; bases outside gene matches: 11. The germline CDR1 and CDR2 sequences are MDHEN and SYDVKM. The CDR3 totals 16 residues.

The chain uses TRBV6-1 and TRBJ2-3; D is unclear. Between the trimmed V and J ends, which lost 6 bases and 13 bases, there was a span of 14 bases. CDR3 length: 11 amino acids. Looked up from germline, CDR1 is MNHNS and CDR2 is SASEGT. The CDR3 sequence: CASRFGYEKYF. DNA of the CDR3: TGTGCCAGCAGATTTGGCTACGAGAAGTATTTT.

The sample holds many counts of this clonotype. The CDR3 DNA is TGTGCCAGCAGCTTTCCCCCAGGAAACACCATATATTTT. It translates to CASSFPPGNTIYF. The rearrangement links TRBV7-9 to TRBJ1-3; D is undetermined. The CDR3 runs to 13 residues. The V gene lost 3 bases and the J gene lost 4 bases, with 7 bases spanning the gap. The germline gives CDR1 SEHNR, CDR2 FQNEAQ (reference sequence). The full variable domain, with the rest looked up from reference TRBV7-9 and TRBJ1-3, is DTGVSQNPRHKITKRGQNVTFRCDPISEHNRLYWYRQTLGQGPEFLTYFQNEAQLEKSRLLSDRFSAERPKGSFSTLEIQRTEQGDSAMYLCASSFPPGNTIYFGEGSWLTVV.

The table lists this clonotype with a few counts. The chain is built from TRBV3-1 and TRBJ2-1; D possibly corresponds to TRBD1 (7 bases). Germline V gene sequence: CDR1 LGHDT, CDR2 YNNKEL (reference sequence). The length of the CDR3 is 14 residues. V shed 6 bases and J shed 9 bases, with 18 bases lying between them. CDR3 sequence (DNA): TGTGCCAGCAGTCAGGGGGGCACATTCGGTGAGCAGTTCTTC. This encodes CASSQGGTFGEQFF.

V usage is TRBV28 and J usage is TRBJ1-1; TRBD1 matches at 9 bases. The CDR3 runs 14 residues. V dropped 8 bases and J dropped 5; count of bases not matched to a gene: 9. The V gene's germline CDR1 is MDHEN and CDR2 SYDVKM. The CDR3 region has the DNA TGTGCCAGCCGGACAGGGGCCTTTGGGACTGAAGCTTTCTTT. Translated: CASRTGAFGTEAFF.

This clonotype was recorded a few times. The chain couples TRBV14 to TRBJ1-1; D gene ambiguous. In germline, CDR1 is SGHDN, CDR2 FVKESK. The CDR3 totals 13 residues. V was shortened by 4 bases and J by 3 bases, with 9 bases between the two germline ends. CDR3 amino acids: CASSPFWDTEAFF. CDR3 bases: TGTGCCAGCAGCCCGTTCTGGGACACTGAAGCTTTCTTT.

Comments on this clonotype: This could be a read error, since a much larger clone is one nucleotide away. V usage is TRBV7-2 and J usage is TRBJ2-7, with 9 bases fitting TRBD2. The V gene's germline CDR1 is SGHTA and CDR2 FQGNSA. The CDR3 is 16 amino acids. V lost 1 base, J lost 2 bases, and 6 bases stayed unmatched. CDR3 DNA sequence: TGTGCCAGCAGCTTAGACGCGGGAGGGATAACCTACGAGCAGTACTTC. It codes for CASSLDAGGITYEQYF.

J is TRBJ2-7 and V is TRBV7-9; 11 bases match TRBD1. Losses at the gene ends were 5 bases for V and 0 bases for J; bases not matched to a gene: 9. Germline loops: CDR1 SEHNR, CDR2 FQNEAQ (reference sequence). The CDR3 extends over 17 amino acids. CDR3 DNA sequence: TGTGCCAGCAGCCCAGGACAGGGGGCGCCCAGCTCCTACGAGCAGTACTTC. Translated, it gives CASSPGQGAPSSYEQYF.

This clonotype was picked up many times. V usage is TRBV27 and J usage is TRBJ1-3, with a tentative D call TRBD1 (5 bases). CDR1 and CDR2 from the germline V gene are MNHEY and SMNVEV (reference sequence). Trimming took off 5 bases at V and 4 bases at J, with 9 bases between the two ends. The CDR3 spans 13 residues. The CDR3 here is CASSMTAGNTIYF. Written as DNA, the CDR3 is TGTGCCAGCAGTATGACAGCCGGAAACACCATATATTTT.

This clonotype was seen more than once but under ten times. The V call is TRBV5-6, the J call TRBJ2-4; D may match TRBD1 or TRBD2 (5 bases each). The germline CDR1 and CDR2 sequences are SGHDT and YYEEEE. Trimming cost V 6 bases and J 1 base, with 14 bases left between them. The CDR3 is made up of 15 amino acids. The CDR3 protein is CASTLGVRAKNIQYF. The CDR3 DNA follows: TGTGCCAGCACCCTGGGGGTGCGTGCCAAAAACATTCAGTACTTC.

The rearrangement uses TRBV6-2 or TRBV6-3 and TRBJ2-7; the match to TRBD2 covers 10 bases. V lost 4 bases to trimming and J lost 2 bases; unmatched junction nucleotides: 2. Looked up from germline, CDR1 is MNHEY and CDR2 is SVGEGT. The CDR3 contains 14 residues. CDR3 sequence (DNA): TGTGCCAGCAGTTTTACTAGCGGGGCCTACGAGCAGTACTTC. Its protein product is CASSFTSGAYEQYF.

This chain joins TRBV4-2 and TRBJ1-4, with D possibly being TRBD1 (6 bases). Trimming took 4 bases from V and 4 from J, leaving 16 bases between them. This CDR3 contains 16 residues. Germline V gene data show CDR1 as LGHNA and CDR2 as YNFKEQ. CDR3 sequence reads: CASSPISTGFNEKLFF. CDR3 DNA sequence: TGTGCCAGCAGCCCCATCTCGACAGGATTTAATGAAAAACTGTTTTTT.

The rearrangement joins TRBV25-1 to TRBJ2-3; TRBD1 aligns across 7 bases. With V trimmed by 4 bases and J by 0 bases, 1 base remained unmatched. Germline V gene lookup returns CDR1 MGHDK and CDR2 SYGVNS. The CDR3 length is 14 residues. The CDR3 nucleotides are TGTGCCAGCAGTGGACAGGGAAGCACAGATACGCAGTATTTT. It codes for CASSGQGSTDTQYF. Based on the CDR3 plus reference TRBV25-1 and TRBJ2-3, the full variable domain is EADIYQTPRYLVIGTGKKITLECSQTMGHDKMYWYQQDPGMELHLIHYSYGVNSTEKGDLSSESTVSRIRTEHFPLTLESARPSHTSQYLCASSGQGSTDTQYFGPGTRLTVL.

This clonotype appeared many times. V and J are TRBV20-1 and TRBJ1-2, with TRBD1 matching over 10 bases. V trimming: 5 bases; J trimming: 8 bases; junction bases outside the gene matches: 11. Germline V CDR1 and CDR2: DFQATT, SNEGSKA (reference sequence). The CDR3 runs to 14 residues. As DNA, the CDR3 is TGCAGTGCTGGTCTCCGGGACAGGGGTGAGGGCTACACCTTC. Its translation: CSAGLRDRGEGYTF.

This clonotype has a count of ten or more. This chain connects TRBV12-3 or TRBV12-4 to TRBJ1-5; D gene ambiguous. The CDR3 runs 13 residues. Trimming left V 0 bases short and J 6 bases short, with 6 bases between. CDR3 in DNA: TGTGCCAGCAGTTTAGCCCGGAGTCAGCCCCAGCATTTT. Its translation is CASSLARSQPQHF.